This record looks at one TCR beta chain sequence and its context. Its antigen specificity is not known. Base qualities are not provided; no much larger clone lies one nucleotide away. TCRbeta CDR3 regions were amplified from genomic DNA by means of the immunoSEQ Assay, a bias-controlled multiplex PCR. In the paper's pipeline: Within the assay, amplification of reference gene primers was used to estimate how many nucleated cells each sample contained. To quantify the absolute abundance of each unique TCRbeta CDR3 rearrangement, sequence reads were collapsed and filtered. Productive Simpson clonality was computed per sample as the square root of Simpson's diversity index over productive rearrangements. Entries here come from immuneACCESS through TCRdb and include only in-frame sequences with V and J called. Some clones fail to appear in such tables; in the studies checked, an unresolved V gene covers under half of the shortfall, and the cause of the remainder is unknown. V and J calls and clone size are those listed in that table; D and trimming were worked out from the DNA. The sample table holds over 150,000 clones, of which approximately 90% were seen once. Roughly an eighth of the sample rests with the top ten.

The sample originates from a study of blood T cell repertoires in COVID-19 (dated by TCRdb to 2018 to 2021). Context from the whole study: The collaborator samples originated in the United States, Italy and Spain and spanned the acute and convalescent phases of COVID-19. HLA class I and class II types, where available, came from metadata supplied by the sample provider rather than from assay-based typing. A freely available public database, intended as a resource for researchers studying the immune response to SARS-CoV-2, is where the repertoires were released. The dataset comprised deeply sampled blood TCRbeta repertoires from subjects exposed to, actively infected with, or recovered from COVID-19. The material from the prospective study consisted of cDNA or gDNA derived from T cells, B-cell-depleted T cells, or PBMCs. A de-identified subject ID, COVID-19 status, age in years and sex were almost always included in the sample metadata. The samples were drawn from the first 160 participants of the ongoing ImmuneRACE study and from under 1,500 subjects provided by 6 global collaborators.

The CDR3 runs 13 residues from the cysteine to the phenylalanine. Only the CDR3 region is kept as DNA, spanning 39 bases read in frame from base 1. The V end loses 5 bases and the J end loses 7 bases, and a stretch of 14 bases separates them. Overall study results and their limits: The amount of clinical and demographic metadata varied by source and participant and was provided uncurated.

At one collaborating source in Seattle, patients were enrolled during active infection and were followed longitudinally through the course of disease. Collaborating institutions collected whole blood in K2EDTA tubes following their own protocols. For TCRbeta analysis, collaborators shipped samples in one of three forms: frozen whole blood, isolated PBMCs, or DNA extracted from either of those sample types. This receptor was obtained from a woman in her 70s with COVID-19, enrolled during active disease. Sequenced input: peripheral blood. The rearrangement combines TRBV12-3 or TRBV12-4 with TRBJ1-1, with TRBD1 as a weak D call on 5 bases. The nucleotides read TGTGCCAGCAGTCCGCAGGGTTATGGTGAAGCTTTCTTT. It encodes CASSPQGYGEAFF.